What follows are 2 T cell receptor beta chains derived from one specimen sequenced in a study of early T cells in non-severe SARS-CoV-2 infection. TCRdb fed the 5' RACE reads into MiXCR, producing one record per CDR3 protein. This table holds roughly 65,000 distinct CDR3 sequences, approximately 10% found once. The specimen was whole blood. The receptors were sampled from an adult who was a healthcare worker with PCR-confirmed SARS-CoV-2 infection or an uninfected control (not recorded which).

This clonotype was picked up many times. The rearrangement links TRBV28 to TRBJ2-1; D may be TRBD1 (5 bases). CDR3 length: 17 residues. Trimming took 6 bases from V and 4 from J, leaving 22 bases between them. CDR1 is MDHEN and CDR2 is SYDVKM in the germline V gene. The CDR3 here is CASSHDRSSGWYNEQFF. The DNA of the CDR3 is TGTGCCAGCAGCCACGACCGGAGCTCAGGGTGGTACAATGAGCAGTTCTTC.

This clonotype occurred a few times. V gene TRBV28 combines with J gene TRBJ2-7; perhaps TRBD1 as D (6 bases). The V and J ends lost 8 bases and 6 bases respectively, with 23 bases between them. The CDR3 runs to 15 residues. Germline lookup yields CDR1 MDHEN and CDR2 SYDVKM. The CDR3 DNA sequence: TGTGCCAGCTCTGCGGACAGCGCCACGATGGGCGAGCAGTACTTC. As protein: CASSADSATMGEQYF.